Presented here are 11 T cell receptor beta chains from one specimen sequenced in a study of T-cell reconstitution after alpha-beta-depleted transplantation in children. Unique molecular identifiers tagged the TCRbeta library. TCRdb passed the PCR reads through MiXCR, listing each CDR3 protein once. The table includes a few hundred thousand distinct CDR3 sequences, about 14% detected once. Here the sequenced sample was PBMCs, taken from the stem cell graft. The source of these receptors is a human donor who donated a stem cell graft to a child with Fanconi anemia.

This chain joins TRBV30 and TRBJ1-1, with D unresolved. Germline V CDR1 and CDR2: GTSNPN, SVGIG (reference sequence). V was clipped by 2 bases and J by 7 bases, with 14 bases between them. The CDR3 loop spans 13 amino acids. CDR3 residues: CAWSSTSRGEAFF. CDR3 DNA sequence: TGTGCCTGGAGTTCCACGTCCCGGGGTGAAGCTTTCTTT.

This clonotype was observed at least ten times. The V call is TRBV7-8, the J call TRBJ2-5; TRBD2 aligns across 7 bases. The CDR3 spans 15 residues. V trimming: 3 bases; J trimming: 2 bases; junction bases outside the gene matches: 6. Per germline, CDR1 SGHVS and CDR2 FQNEAQ. The CDR3 nucleotides read TGTGCCAGCAGCTTGGGACTAATACAACAAGAGACCCAGTACTTC. As protein: CASSLGLIQQETQYF.

This clonotype was detected many times. The chain carries TRBV5-5 and TRBJ2-5, with 8 bases that match TRBD1. The CDR3 is 18 amino acids. Trimming removed 0 bases from V and 3 bases from J; junction bases left unmatched: 13. Germline V lookup: CDR1 SGHKS, CDR2 YYEKEE (reference sequence). This chain's CDR3 is CASSLVGTGVSVKETQYF. The CDR3 DNA is TGTGCCAGCAGCTTGGTCGGGACAGGTGTAAGCGTTAAAGAGACCCAGTACTTC.

This clonotype came up many times. V is TRBV7-9 and J is TRBJ2-7; maybe TRBD2 (6 bases). CDR3 size: 16 residues. Trimming cost V 5 bases and J 2 bases, with 19 bases left between them. In germline, CDR1 is SEHNR, CDR2 FQNEAQ (reference sequence). CDR3 loop: CASSHTSGVGTYEQYF. For the CDR3, the DNA is TGTGCCAGCAGCCACACGTCGGGAGTGGGAACCTACGAGCAGTACTTC.

This clonotype was counted many times. The chain links TRBV9 to TRBJ2-3, with D possibly being TRBD1 (7 bases). Germline loops: CDR1 SGDLS, CDR2 YYNGEE. V gave up 3 bases and J gave up 3 bases, with 17 bases separating them. The CDR3 sequence is 16 residues long. The CDR3 protein is CASSAHSTGRTDTQYF. The CDR3, as DNA: TGTGCCAGCAGCGCCCACTCGACAGGGAGGACAGATACGCAGTATTTT.

This clonotype showed up many times. The CDR3 spells CATSEEGTSGGRDEQFF. The CDR3 nucleotides are TGTGCCACCAGTGAGGAAGGGACTAGCGGGGGGAGAGATGAGCAGTTCTTC. The chain combines TRBV24-1 with TRBJ2-1; 15 positions match TRBD2. This CDR3 is 17 amino acids long. CDR1 is KGHDR, CDR2 SFDVKD, per germline. Trimming at V came to 4 bases and at J to 8 bases, leaving 8 bases not matched to a gene.

Of note for this clonotype: Since a much larger clone is just one base distant, this may be a read error. The chain combines TRBV5-5 with TRBJ2-7; the D is unclear. This CDR3 comprises 13 residues. Germline loops: CDR1 SGHKS, CDR2 YYEKEE (reference sequence). CDR3 in amino acids: CAISPHSTYEQYF. CDR3 DNA: TGTGCCATCAGCCCTCACAGTACCTACGAGCAGTACTTC. Full variable domain (remainder filled in from reference TRBV5-5 and TRBJ2-7): DAGVTQSPTHLIKTRGQQVTLRCSPISGHKSVSWYQQVLGQGPQFIFQYYEKEERGRGNFPDRFSARQFPNYSSELNVNALLLGDSALYLCAISPHSTYEQYFGPGTRLTVT.

At least ten counts were recorded for this clonotype. This chain links TRBV12-3 or TRBV12-4 with TRBJ2-2, with TRBD1 identical over 8 bases. The CDR3 is made up of 14 amino acids. V lost 1 base to trimming and J lost 9 bases; unmatched junction nucleotides: 4. This CDR3 is CASSLEQGERELFF. CDR3 coding DNA: TGTGCCAGCAGTTTAGAACAGGGGGAGAGGGAGCTGTTTTTT.

This clonotype has ten or more counts. The chain carries TRBV7-8 and TRBJ2-7; D gene uncertain. There are 15 residues in the CDR3. V was trimmed by 0 bases and J by 1 base, leaving 10 bases between them. Germline V gene data show CDR1 as SGHVS and CDR2 as FQNEAQ. CDR3 sequence reads: CASSLAGTISYEQYV. For the CDR3, the DNA is TGTGCCAGCAGCTTAGCGGGTACCATTTCCTACGAGCAGTACGTC.

This clonotype was seen more than once but under ten times. V gene TRBV7-2 combines with J gene TRBJ2-2; D unresolved. The V end lost 5 bases, the J end lost 3 bases, and 10 bases lay between the germline ends. The germline CDR1 and CDR2 sequences are SGHTA and FQGNSA. The CDR3 totals 14 residues. The DNA for the CDR3 is TGTGCCAGCAGCGCCTTCGGACACACCGGGGAGCTGTTTTTT. Residues: CASSAFGHTGELFF.

This clonotype showed up just a few times. This rearrangement joins TRBV5-1 to TRBJ1-6; D is perhaps TRBD1 (6 bases). The CDR3 length is 15 residues. The V and J ends lost 0 bases and 8 bases respectively, with 12 bases between them. Per the germline V gene, CDR1 is SGHRS and CDR2 is YFSETQ. In DNA form, the CDR3 reads TGCGCCAGCAGCTTGGAGGGGGGGAGCGATTCACCCCTCCACTTT. Protein sequence: CASSLEGGSDSPLHF. The full variable domain, rest sourced from reference TRBV5-1 and TRBJ1-6, is KAGVTQTPRYLIKTRGQQVTLSCSPISGHRSVSWYQQTPGQGLQFLFEYFSETQRNKGNFPGRFSGRQFSNSRSEMNVSTLELGDSALYLCASSLEGGSDSPLHFGNGTRLTVT.